These 20 T cell receptor beta chains were sequenced from one sample in a study of T cell repertoires in cytomegalovirus infection. These TCRs are of unknown antigen specificity. A single record per CDR3 protein comes from TCRdb applying MiXCR to the reads. The sample consists of about 700,000 distinct CDR3 sequences, about 33% of them appearing once. The sequencing used cultured PBMCs, collected from culture after CMV antigen stimulation. All receptors come from a human donor in good health (CMV status not recorded). Some clones in this sample may be carry-over from other donors' samples.

In this sample, this clonotype turned up a few times. The chain has TRBV10-3 and TRBJ2-7, with D perhaps matching TRBD2 (6 bases). Germline-derived CDR1 and CDR2 are ENHRY and SYGVKD. This CDR3 has 14 amino acids. V shed 0 bases and J shed 1 base, with 7 bases lying between them. The chain's CDR3 is CAISESGGSYEQYF. The CDR3 DNA reads as TGTGCCATCAGTGAGTCGGGGGGTTCCTACGAGCAGTACTTC.

Of note for this clonotype: A read error may explain this, as a much larger clone is one base away. The genes are TRBV7-9 and TRBJ2-7; 7 bases fit TRBD2. Germline V gene sequence: CDR1 SEHNR, CDR2 FQNEAQ (reference sequence). The CDR3 is made up of 14 amino acids. CDR3: CASSLLAENYKQYF. CDR3 coding DNA: TGTGCCAGCAGCTTACTAGCGGAGAACTACAAGCAGTACTTC.

This clonotype has more than one count but fewer than ten. This chain links TRBV18 with TRBJ2-5; no firm D call. Germline V CDR1 and CDR2: KGHSH, LQKENI. CDR3 size: 14 residues. The V end lost 2 bases, the J end lost 2 bases, and 9 bases lay between the germline ends. The chain's CDR3 is CASSPRPNQETQYF. The CDR3 coding sequence is TGTGCCAGCTCACCAAGACCAAATCAAGAGACCCAGTACTTC.

The chain has TRBV11-2 and TRBJ1-1; no reliable D call. The V gene's germline CDR1 is SGHAT and CDR2 FQNNGV. Deletions cut 1 base from V and 4 bases from J, with 7 bases between. The CDR3 extends over 13 amino acids. The CDR3 here is CASSLGTFTEAFF. In DNA form, the CDR3 reads TGTGCCAGCAGCTTAGGGACGTTCACTGAAGCTTTCTTT.

This clonotype was detected only a few times. The chain recombines TRBV12-5 with TRBJ2-3; D is unresolved. V lost 0 bases, J lost 7 bases, and 11 bases lay in between. Looked up from germline, CDR1 is LGHNT and CDR2 is FRNRAP. CDR3 size: 14 residues. CDR3 amino acids: CASGLVSWDNTQYF. Written as DNA, the CDR3 is TGTGCTAGTGGTTTGGTCTCTTGGGATAATACGCAGTATTTT.

This clonotype showed up just a few times. This sequence joins TRBV7-2 and TRBJ1-2; the D is unclear. Germline lookup yields CDR1 SGHTA and CDR2 FQGNSA. The CDR3 spans 14 residues. Deletions cut 4 bases from V and 4 bases from J, with 13 bases between. The CDR3 protein is CASSSLLGFYGYTF. CDR3 nucleotides: TGTGCCAGCAGCTCCCTATTAGGGTTCTATGGCTACACCTTC.

This clonotype has a count of ten or more. This sequence joins TRBV7-8 and TRBJ1-4, with D tentatively TRBD1 (5 bases). V was cut by 4 bases and J by 8 bases, with 14 bases left in between. The germline CDR1 and CDR2 sequences are SGHVS and FQNEAQ. The CDR3 is made up of 14 amino acids. The CDR3 nucleotides read TGTGCCAGCAGCTCTCGGGCAGGGCAGGAAAAACTGTTTTTT. Protein product: CASSSRAGQEKLFF.

The rearrangement joins TRBV19 to TRBJ2-5; D might be TRBD1 (5 bases). Trimming took off 1 base at V and 3 bases at J, with 6 bases between the two ends. This CDR3 has 13 amino acids. CDR1 LNHDA and CDR2 SQIVND come from the germline V gene (reference sequence). CDR3 protein: CASSIGREETQYF. The CDR3 DNA reads TGTGCCAGTAGTATAGGCAGGGAAGAGACCCAGTACTTC.

This chain uses TRBV10-3 with TRBJ2-1; D unclear. Germline CDR1 and CDR2: ENHRY and SYGVKD. V lost 2 bases and J 6 bases, leaving 17 bases between the germline ends. The CDR3 consists of 16 residues. DNA for the CDR3: TGTGCCATCAGTGAGGACATGGGGTCAGAAGGCAATGAGCAGTTCTTC. Translating it yields CAISEDMGSEGNEQFF.

The J gene is TRBJ1-2, the V gene TRBV27; D is ambiguous. The V and J ends lost 6 bases and 5 bases respectively, with 13 bases between them. This CDR3 region has 13 residues. The germline V gene has CDR1 MNHEY and CDR2 SMNVEV (reference sequence). The CDR3 region has the DNA TGTGCCAGCAGGCGGGGAGACATGTATGGCTACACCTTC. It codes for CASRRGDMYGYTF.

The chain couples TRBV10-3 to TRBJ2-3, with D maybe TRBD2 (6 bases). Germline CDR1 ENHRY, CDR2 SYGVKD. The CDR3 sequence is 15 residues long. V lost 2 bases and J lost 3, with 12 bases in between. CDR3 bases: TGTGCCATCAGTGAGCAAAGTGGGGGGACAGATACGCAGTATTTT. Protein: CAISEQSGGTDTQYF.

Comments on this clonotype: It may be a read error: a sequence one base away is much more abundant. The chain is built from TRBV7-2 and TRBJ1-1, with 8 bases that match TRBD1. The CDR3 loop spans 15 amino acids. With V trimmed by 7 bases and J by 7 bases, 14 bases remained unmatched. CDR1 and CDR2 from the germline V gene are SGHTA and FQGNSA. The CDR3 loop reads CASNRPPDRVVEAFF. The CDR3 DNA is TGTGCCAGCAACCGGCCTCCGGACAGGGTTGTTGAAGCTTTCTTT.

The chain is built from TRBV20-1 and TRBJ2-5, with TRBD2 matching 8 bases. The CDR3 spans 14 residues. Losses at the gene ends were 7 bases for V and 4 bases for J; bases not matched to a gene: 11. Germline loops: CDR1 DFQATT, CDR2 SNEGSKA (reference sequence). Here the CDR3 reads CSVPRRGAAETQYF. The CDR3 nucleotides read TGCAGTGTTCCCCGGCGGGGGGCCGCAGAGACCCAGTACTTC.

CDR3 in amino acids: CASSDLPFNIQYF. The CDR3 bases are TGTGCCAGCAGTGATCTCCCCTTCAACATTCAGTACTTC. V and J are TRBV2 and TRBJ2-4; D is uncertain. Germline lookup yields CDR1 SNHLY and CDR2 FYNNEI. This CDR3 comprises 13 residues. Between the trimmed V and J ends, which lost 3 bases and 7 bases, there was a span of 10 bases.

The chain recombines TRBV4-1 with TRBJ1-1; 8 nucleotides match TRBD1. In germline, CDR1 is MGHRA, CDR2 YSYEKL. Unmatched junction bases numbered 3, after V lost 0 bases and J lost 3 bases. This CDR3 spans 15 amino acids. CDR3 nucleotides: TGCGCCAGCAGCCAAGAGGACAGGGACGACACTGAAGCTTTCTTT. It encodes CASSQEDRDDTEAFF.

The rearrangement joins TRBV6-2 or TRBV6-3 to TRBJ2-1; 11 bases fit TRBD1. CDR3 length: 15 residues. CDR1 MNHEY and CDR2 SVGEGT come from the germline V gene. The ends lost 5 bases at V and 10 bases at J; junction bases unmatched: 10. The CDR3 DNA is TGTGCCAGCAGTGCCCCTGGACAGGGGGCGCGGGAGCAGTTCTTC. Translating gives CASSAPGQGAREQFF.

V and J are TRBV20-1 and TRBJ1-5, with D unresolved. This CDR3 has 17 residues. Germline values: CDR1 DFQATT, CDR2 SNEGSKA (reference sequence). Trimming removed 2 bases at V and 0 bases at J, with 17 bases between. In DNA form, the CDR3 reads TGCAGTGCTAGACCCCGGGGATTAGGAGTTAGCAATCAGCCCCAGCATTTT. It is translated as CSARPRGLGVSNQPQHF.

The chain is built from TRBV12-3 or TRBV12-4 and TRBJ2-5; 8 positions agree with TRBD2. The CDR3 length is 13 residues. J gave up 5 bases and V 7 bases, and 6 bases lay outside the gene matches. The CDR3 bases are TGTGCCAGCACCGCAGCGGGGGACGAGACCCAGTACTTC. Its translation: CASTAAGDETQYF.

This chain connects TRBV18 to TRBJ2-3; TRBD1 or TRBD2 may be the D gene (5 bases each). The CDR3 is 17 amino acids. Germline CDR1 and CDR2: KGHSH and LQKENI. V was clipped by 3 bases and J by 2 bases, with 18 bases between them. The DNA for the CDR3 is TGTGCCAGCTCACCCTTACTCCGGGACCCTAACACAGATACGCAGTATTTT. It encodes CASSPLLRDPNTDTQYF.

This clonotype was counted a few times. This chain uses TRBV20-1 with TRBJ1-1; a weak D match, TRBD1 (5 bases). The V end lost 5 bases, the J end lost 4 bases, and 17 bases lay between the germline ends. The CDR3 sequence is 14 residues long. CDR1 and CDR2 (germline): DFQATT, SNEGSKA (reference sequence). The CDR3 DNA reads TGCAGTGCTCCTGAAGACAGTCGGGGCACTGAAGCTTTCTTT. Protein: CSAPEDSRGTEAFF.